The entry below gives a single T cell receptor beta chain sequence along with its context. Its antigen is undetermined. Profiled with immunoSEQ multiplex PCR; TCRdb holds only in-frame clones, not every one. The repertoire holds about 160,000 clones, with more than 75% as singletons. This record belongs to a study of cytotoxic CD8 clonotypes in ibrutinib-treated CLL. The wider study: Response material was collected after a median approximately 11 months of treatment, range 6 to 36.

Regarding the study as a whole: Clonality went up at the time of ibrutinib response, stayed stable in sustained remission, and later dropped back toward its baseline level at progression. At baseline, clonality was higher than in age-matched healthy donors and correlated with CD8+ counts.

Trimming took off 6 bases at V and 0 bases at J, with 9 bases between the two ends. CDR1 and CDR2 from the germline V gene are SEHNR and FQNEAQ (reference sequence). This CDR3 region has 14 residues. The genes are TRBV7-9 and TRBJ2-1; D not resolved. The origin of this receptor is a human donor with chronic lymphocytic leukemia. The sequenced sample was PBMCs, obtained after 12 months of ibrutinib treatment. The DNA for the CDR3 is TGTGCCAGCAGGGGGATAAGCTCCTACAATGAGCAGTTCTTC. It specifies CASRGISSYNEQFF. Combining the CDR3 with reference TRBV7-9 and TRBJ2-1 gives the whole variable domain DTGVSQNPRHKITKRGQNVTFRCDPISEHNRLYWYRQTLGQGPEFLTYFQNEAQLEKSRLLSDRFSAERPKGSFSTLEIQRTEQGDSAMYLCASRGISSYNEQFFGPGTRLTVL.